Following are 19 T cell receptor beta chains from one sample sequenced in a study of CD8 T cells in Susac syndrome. Reverse transcription used about 0.5 to 1 ug RNA and random hexamers. One entry per CDR3 protein results from TCRdb running MiXCR on the immunoSEQ multiplex PCR reads. In the table there are roughly 60,000 distinct CDR3 sequences, 85% to 95% of which are singletons. Sequenced: CD8+ T cells from PBMCs. The receptor source for this set is a human donor in good health.

This chain connects TRBV4-3 to TRBJ1-5; D is ambiguous. V shed 0 bases and J shed 6 bases, with 9 bases lying between them. This CDR3 is 14 amino acids long. CDR1 and CDR2 from the germline V gene are LGHNA and YSLEER. The CDR3 nucleotides read TGCGCCAGCAGCCAAGATTTCCAGACTCAGCCCCAGCATTTT. It is translated as CASSQDFQTQPQHF.

The CDR3 reads CAIGTGLTGELFF. The CDR3 DNA reads TGTGCCATAGGGACAGGACTCACCGGGGAGCTGTTTTTT. V gene TRBV12-3 or TRBV12-4 combines with J gene TRBJ2-2; 8 bases match TRBD1. With V trimmed by 10 bases and J by 4 bases, 5 bases remained unmatched. The CDR3 is 13 amino acids.

The V call is TRBV11-1, the J call TRBJ2-1; 13 bases align to TRBD2. The germline V gene encodes CDR1 SGHAT and CDR2 FQDESV (reference sequence). V shed 5 bases, J shed 2 bases, and the junction held 3 bases outside the gene matches. CDR3 size: 16 residues. The CDR3 coding sequence is TGTGCCAGCAGCCCACTAGCGGGGGGGCCCTACAATGAGCAGTTCTTC. It specifies CASSPLAGGPYNEQFF. Full variable domain (remainder filled in from reference TRBV11-1 and TRBJ2-1): EAEVAQSPRYKITEKSQAVAFWCDPISGHATLYWYRQILGQGPELLVQFQDESVVDDSQLPKDRFSAERLKGVDSTLKIQPAELGDSAMYLCASSPLAGGPYNEQFFGPGTRLTVL.

For this clonotype: Compared with germline, one end of the junction differs, possibly owing to a read error. In DNA, the CDR3 is TGTGCCAGCAGCTGGGGAGGGGCAGAGACCCGGTACTTC. Protein: CASSWGGAETRYF. V is TRBV5-4 and J is TRBJ2-5; 7 bases are a match to TRBD2. This CDR3 comprises 13 residues. Per germline, CDR1 SGHNT and CDR2 YYREEE (reference sequence). Full variable domain (remainder filled in from reference TRBV5-4 and TRBJ2-5): ETGVTQSPTHLIKTRGQQVTLRCSSQSGHNTVSWYQQALGQGPQFIFQYYREEENGRGNFPPRFSGLQFPNYSSELNVNALELDDSALYLCASSWGGAETRYFGPGTRLLVL.

This chain uses TRBV6-5 with TRBJ1-2; 7 bases map to TRBD1. Trimming at V came to 5 bases and at J to 4 bases, leaving 7 bases not matched to a gene. CDR3 size: 14 residues. Germline lookup yields CDR1 MNHEY and CDR2 SVGAGI. DNA of the CDR3: TGTGCCAGCAGTCAGACAGGGATCCTCTATGGCTACACCTTC. This sequence encodes CASSQTGILYGYTF.

V gene TRBV6-6 combines with J gene TRBJ2-1; D may correspond to TRBD1 or TRBD2 (5 bases each). V was cut by 10 bases and J by 8 bases, with 9 bases left in between. This CDR3 spans 10 amino acids. Germline CDR1 MNHNY, CDR2 SVGAGI (reference sequence). The CDR3 reads CAIGTDEQFF. CDR3 sequence (DNA): TGTGCCATAGGGACGGATGAGCAGTTCTTC.

V is TRBV5-5 and J is TRBJ1-4, with D perhaps TRBD1 (6 bases). V was pared by 0 bases and J by 3 bases, with 18 bases between. The CDR3 has 18 residues. The germline gives CDR1 SGHKS, CDR2 YYEKEE (reference sequence). The CDR3 loop is CASSLAAVRGLPNEKLFF. The CDR3 region has the DNA TGTGCCAGCAGCTTGGCTGCGGTTCGGGGGCTACCTAATGAAAAACTGTTTTTT.

The chain has TRBV7-8 and TRBJ2-3, with D maybe TRBD1 (6 bases). Germline CDR1 is SGHVS and CDR2 is FQNEAQ. This CDR3 comprises 17 residues. V dropped 5 bases and J dropped 4 bases, with 22 bases sitting between them. The chain's CDR3 is CASSAEGVTWGADTQYF. For the CDR3, the DNA is TGTGCCAGCAGCGCCGAGGGGGTTACGTGGGGCGCAGATACGCAGTATTTT. Variable domain in full (rest from reference TRBV7-8 and TRBJ2-3): GAGVSQSPRYKVAKRGQDVALRCDPISGHVSLFWYQQALGQGPEFLTYFQNEAQLDKSGLPSDRFFAERPEGSVSTLKIQRTQQEDSAVYLCASSAEGVTWGADTQYFGPGTRLTVL.

The J gene is TRBJ2-1, the V gene TRBV27; a weak D match, TRBD2 (6 bases). The CDR3 extends over 14 amino acids. Germline values: CDR1 MNHEY, CDR2 SMNVEV (reference sequence). Trimming took off 3 bases at V and 8 bases at J, with 14 bases between the two ends. The DNA for the CDR3 is TGTGCCAGCAGTTTCGGAGGGGAGAAGGATGAGCAGTTCTTC. This codes for CASSFGGEKDEQFF.

The V gene is TRBV27, the J gene TRBJ1-2; 7 nucleotides agree with TRBD1. Germline values: CDR1 MNHEY, CDR2 SMNVEV (reference sequence). The CDR3 consists of 16 residues. The V and J ends lost 6 bases and 6 bases, in that order; junction bases with no gene match: 16. The CDR3 region is CASRHSATTGHDGYTF. CDR3 bases: TGTGCCAGCAGACACTCAGCAACGACAGGGCACGATGGCTACACCTTC.

V is TRBV12-3 or TRBV12-4 and J is TRBJ2-2, with D possibly TRBD2 on 6 matching bases. CDR3 length: 16 amino acids. With 6 bases removed from V and 4 bases from J, the gap between germline ends came to 18 bases. The CDR3, as DNA: TGTGCCAGCAGACAAGCGGGCGGTAGCGGCACCGGGGAGCTGTTTTTT. It codes for CASRQAGGSGTGELFF.

The chain joins TRBV6-5 to TRBJ1-1; D ambiguous. Germline V gene sequence: CDR1 MNHEY, CDR2 SVGAGI. Between the trimmed V and J ends, which lost 2 bases and 1 base, there was a span of 17 bases. The length of the CDR3 is 17 residues. Here the CDR3 DNA reads TGTGCCAGCAGTTACGACTCACCGCTCCCACCGAACACTGAAGCTTTCTTT. This codes for CASSYDSPLPPNTEAFF.

As DNA, the CDR3 is TGTGCCAGCAGCTACACAGAGGGACCTGGGGAGCAGTACTTC. This encodes CASSYTEGPGEQYF. The rearrangement links TRBV7-9 to TRBJ2-7, with D perhaps being TRBD1 or TRBD2 (5 bases each). CDR1 is SEHNR, CDR2 FQNEAQ, per germline (reference sequence). CDR3 length: 14 amino acids. V was cut by 4 bases and J by 7 bases, with 17 bases left in between.

The chain uses TRBV6-1 and TRBJ2-1, with 8 bases fitting TRBD1. Germline-derived CDR1 and CDR2 are MNHNS and SASEGT. J lost 6 bases, V lost 5 bases, and 3 bases had no gene match. The CDR3 runs to 13 residues. CDR3 coding DNA: TGTGCCAGCAGTTTGACAGGGGTCAATGAGCAGTTCTTC. This translates into CASSLTGVNEQFF.

The chain couples TRBV12-3 or TRBV12-4 to TRBJ1-5; no clear D. Trimming took off 5 bases at V and 0 bases at J, with 5 bases between the two ends. This CDR3 is built from 13 residues. The CDR3 is CASSGNSNQPQHF. As DNA, the CDR3 is TGTGCCAGCAGTGGCAATAGCAATCAGCCCCAGCATTTT.

The CDR3 nucleotides are TGCAGTGCCCAGCCCGCAGGGGTTGGCTACACCTTC. It yields the protein CSAQPAGVGYTF. The rearrangement uses TRBV20-1 and TRBJ1-2; D is possibly TRBD1 (6 bases). From germline, CDR1 is DFQATT and CDR2 SNEGSKA (reference sequence). This CDR3 spans 12 amino acids. V was cut by 6 bases and J by 7 bases, with 15 bases left in between.

This sequence joins TRBV9 and TRBJ2-1; either TRBD1 or TRBD2 may fit D (5 bases each). The V and J ends lost 3 bases and 5 bases respectively, with 15 bases between them. This CDR3 has 15 residues. Germline V gives CDR1 SGDLS, CDR2 YYNGEE. CDR3 bases: TGTGCCAGCAGCGCTTCCGGGACCGAAAACAATGAGCAGTTCTTC. This codes for CASSASGTENNEQFF.

This rearrangement joins TRBV25-1 to TRBJ2-3; 9 bases match TRBD2. V lost 3 bases to trimming and J lost 4 bases; unmatched junction nucleotides: 8. The CDR3 consists of 16 residues. Germline V CDR1 and CDR2: MGHDK, SYGVNS. In nucleotides, the CDR3 is TGTGCCAGCAGTGAGGCCCAGCGGGGGGCATCAGATACGCAGTATTTT. Translating it yields CASSEAQRGASDTQYF.

The J gene is TRBJ2-7, the V gene TRBV19; TRBD2 agrees at 11 bases. Germline V gene lookup returns CDR1 LNHDA and CDR2 SQIVND (reference sequence). V shed 6 bases, J shed 3 bases, and the junction held 4 bases outside the gene matches. This CDR3 region has 14 residues. CDR3 in amino acids: CASSPGTSGYEQYF. CDR3 nucleotides: TGTGCCAGTAGCCCCGGGACTAGCGGCTACGAGCAGTACTTC.